The clone carrying this TCR beta chain was observed a single time. Preparation of the TCRbeta library used unique molecular identifiers. TCRdb reprocessed the PCR reads via MiXCR and lists one record per CDR3 protein. The sample records a few hundred thousand distinct CDR3 sequences, 25% to 30% being singletons. The entry originates in a study of T-cell reconstitution after alpha-beta-depleted transplantation in children. The source of this sequence is a boy under three years old with Wiskott-Aldrich syndrome, due to receive a stem cell transplant. The source was PBMCs, collected before TCRalphabeta/CD19-depleted stem cell transplant.

In DNA, the CDR3 is TGTGCCAGCAGCCAAGTCTTTCGGCCGGGACAAGAGACCCAGTACTTC. Its protein product is CASSQVFRPGQETQYF. The chain uses TRBV4-2 and TRBJ2-5, with TRBD2 as a possible D gene (5 bases). CDR1 and CDR2 from the germline V gene are LGHNA and YNFKEQ. The V gene lost 1 base and the J gene lost 2 bases, with 14 bases spanning the gap. This CDR3 has 16 residues.